This TCR beta chain was sequenced during a study of blood T cell repertoires in COVID-19. Study overall: Material from acute and convalescent COVID-19 was sourced from the United States, Italy and Spain.

As originally analysed: Quantification of nucleated cells was approximated via reference gene primer amplification. Method: immunoSEQ multiplex PCR; TCRdb's copy keeps in-frame clones and lacks some. That table furnishes V, J and clone size, whereas the DNA furnished D and trimming. The data show about 140,000 clones, roughly four fifths seen once. The CDR3 has 15 residues. Germline assignment: CDR1 SEHNR and CDR2 FQNEAQ (reference sequence). Trimming took 4 bases from V and 5 from J; bases not matched to a gene: 8. The source is a human donor in a cohort sampled during active COVID-19. Sequenced input: peripheral blood. The chain has TRBV7-9 and TRBJ2-1; 7 positions agree with TRBD2. In nucleotides, the CDR3 is TGTGCCAGCAGCTCGGGGGTTGGACTAGACAATGAGCAGTTCTTC. Translating it yields CASSSGVGLDNEQFF.